A single sample gave rise to the 22 T cell receptor beta chains below, sequenced in a study of breast tumors, draining lymph nodes, adjacent tissues (dated by TCRdb to the mid-2010s). Lymph node samples came from the axillary draining lymph nodes of breast cancer patients. The library was generated by multiplex PCR. Sequencing was carried out with an Illumina HiSeq 2000. In TCRdb, the public reads were trimmed at Q25 with fastp and aligned with MiXCR, with productive beta chains retained. One record per CDR3 amino acid sequence lists the most common genes and DNA. This sample is represented by about 230,000 distinct CDR3 sequences; roughly 32% of them were singletons. The top ten hold approximately 1.4% of the sample. The sequenced sample was axillary lymph node tissue. The receptors were sampled from a female donor with breast cancer. Some clones in this sample may be carry-over from other donors' samples.

This clonotype was detected many times. The V call is TRBV6-5, the J call TRBJ1-3, with D hard to call. Germline-derived CDR1 and CDR2 are MNHEY and SVGAGI. This CDR3 region has 15 residues. V lost 6 bases and J lost 4, with 16 bases in between. This CDR3 is CASRSRHGRGNTIYF. Written as DNA, the CDR3 is TGTGCCAGCAGATCCCGACATGGGCGAGGAAACACCATATATTTT.

This clonotype was seen repeatedly, ten times or more. The chain links TRBV13 to TRBJ2-7; D may be TRBD1 (6 bases). The V end lost 6 bases, the J end lost 3 bases, and 12 bases lay between the germline ends. The germline V gene encodes CDR1 PRHDT and CDR2 FYEKMQ (reference sequence). This CDR3 region has 13 residues. CDR3 region: CASSHDRYYEQYF. The CDR3 DNA sequence: TGTGCCAGCAGTCATGACAGGTACTACGAGCAGTACTTC.

This clonotype was seen many times. V usage is TRBV5-1 and J usage is TRBJ2-2; 15 nucleotides align to TRBD2. The germline gives CDR1 SGHRS, CDR2 YFSETQ. V shed 3 bases, J shed 5 bases, and the junction held 2 bases outside the gene matches. The CDR3 runs to 16 residues. The CDR3 loop reads CASSSGTSGRTGELFF. For the CDR3, the DNA is TGCGCCAGCAGCTCCGGGACTAGCGGGAGGACCGGGGAGCTGTTTTTT.

This clonotype has a handful of counts. This rearrangement joins TRBV7-3 to TRBJ2-3, with D tentatively TRBD1 (5 bases). The CDR3 covers 15 residues. The V gene's germline CDR1 is SGHTA and CDR2 FQGTGA. V shed 4 bases and J shed 2 bases, with 13 bases lying between them. The chain's CDR3 is CASSSRGPLTDTQYF. CDR3 in DNA: TGTGCCAGCAGCTCAAGGGGTCCCCTCACAGATACGCAGTATTTT.

This chain connects TRBV15 to TRBJ2-1; a possible D gene is TRBD2 (5 bases). The CDR3 is 15 amino acids. Trimming took off 10 bases at V and 0 bases at J, with 16 bases between the two ends. Per the germline V gene, CDR1 is LNHNV and CDR2 is YYDKDF (reference sequence). The CDR3, as DNA: TGTGCCAGCTCACCAAGGGAGAGCTCCTACAATGAGCAGTTCTTC. Its protein is CASSPRESSYNEQFF. The full variable domain, in which reference TRBV15 and TRBJ2-1 provide the parts outside the CDR3, is DAMVIQNPRYQVTQFGKPVTLSCSQTLNHNVMYWYQQKSSQAPKLLFHYYDKDFNNEADTPDNFQSRRPNTSFCFLDIRSPGLGDTAMYLCASSPRESSYNEQFFGPGTRLTVL.

In this sample, this clonotype turned up many times. The chain uses TRBV7-6 and TRBJ1-1, with D hard to call. The V gene's germline CDR1 is SGHVS and CDR2 FNYEAQ. The CDR3 sequence is 12 residues long. V was pared by 6 bases and J by 1 base, with 6 bases between. DNA for the CDR3: TGTGCCAGCAGAACAGAGAACACTGAAGCTTTCTTT. Its protein is CASRTENTEAFF.

The chain couples TRBV24-1 to TRBJ1-5; 7 nucleotides agree with TRBD1. This CDR3 has 16 amino acids. Germline CDR1 reads KGHDR; CDR2 reads SFDVKD. V trimming: 3 bases; J trimming: 3 bases; junction bases outside the gene matches: 7. In DNA, the CDR3 is TGTGCCACCAGTGATCGTCGACAGGGAATCAATCAGCCCCAGCATTTT. It is translated as CATSDRRQGINQPQHF.

The V gene is TRBV5-1, the J gene TRBJ2-7; D remains unclear. Deletions cut 4 bases from V and 0 bases from J, with 17 bases between. CDR3 length equals 16 residues. Germline V gene sequence: CDR1 SGHRS, CDR2 YFSETQ. CDR3 nucleotide sequence: TGCGCCAGCAGCCCCTACCGAGGCTTGAGCTCCTACGAGCAGTACTTC. Translation gives CASSPYRGLSSYEQYF. The whole variable domain, remainder taken from reference TRBV5-1 and TRBJ2-7, is KAGVTQTPRYLIKTRGQQVTLSCSPISGHRSVSWYQQTPGQGLQFLFEYFSETQRNKGNFPGRFSGRQFSNSRSEMNVSTLELGDSALYLCASSPYRGLSSYEQYFGPGTRLTVT.

This clonotype has a count of ten or more. This chain connects TRBV12-3 or TRBV12-4 to TRBJ2-2, with D possibly matching TRBD1 (5 bases). The CDR3 runs 14 residues. V lost 2 bases and J 7 bases, leaving 11 bases between the germline ends. CDR3 in amino acids: CASSLRQGRGELFF. The CDR3 DNA sequence: TGTGCCAGCAGTTTAAGGCAGGGTCGCGGGGAGCTGTTTTTT.

This clonotype occurred many times. The rearrangement joins TRBV30 to TRBJ1-3; tentative D call: TRBD1 (5 bases). This CDR3 contains 13 residues. Germline loops: CDR1 GTSNPN, CDR2 SVGIG (reference sequence). Between the trimmed V and J ends, which lost 8 bases and 4 bases, there was a span of 15 bases. The CDR3 reads CAGTLGSGNTIYF. The DNA for the CDR3 is TGTGCCGGGACCCTCGGATCAGGAAACACCATATATTTT.

This clonotype occurred many times. This chain joins TRBV14 and TRBJ2-5; no reliable D call. V was clipped by 2 bases and J by 0 bases, with 13 bases between them. CDR1 is SGHDN and CDR2 is FVKESK in the germline V gene. This CDR3 region has 16 residues. The CDR3: CASSQRLMGYQETQYF. CDR3 nucleotide sequence: TGTGCCAGCAGCCAAAGGCTAATGGGGTACCAAGAGACCCAGTACTTC.

This clonotype was picked up a small number of times. A single base separates this from a much larger clone, so it may be a read error. V usage is TRBV6-1 and J usage is TRBJ1-2; no definite D call. The CDR3 has 15 residues. Germline V gene lookup returns CDR1 MNHNS and CDR2 SASEGT. CDR3 amino acids: CASSQAPGFNYGYTF. The DNA for the CDR3 is TGTGCCAGCAGTCAAGCGCCGGGATTTAACTATGGCTACACCTTC.

This clonotype was seen a handful of times. This sequence may be a read error, since a much larger clone differs from it by one base. The chain carries TRBV20-1 and TRBJ2-5; D might be TRBD1 or TRBD2, each matching 6 bases. The CDR3 totals 12 residues. Looked up from germline, CDR1 is DFQATT and CDR2 is SNEGSKA (reference sequence). The CDR3 here is CSARGHRETPYF. The CDR3 DNA is TGCAGTGCCCGGGGACACCGGGAGACCCCGTACTTC.

In its sample, this clonotype was seen many times. The chain combines TRBV4-1 with TRBJ2-7; 8 bases line up with TRBD2. The CDR3 runs to 15 residues. The germline gives CDR1 MGHRA, CDR2 YSYEKL. V dropped 0 bases and J dropped 4; count of bases not matched to a gene: 5. CDR3 amino acids: CASSQDSGNLYEQYF. CDR3 DNA sequence: TGCGCCAGCAGCCAAGATAGCGGGAATTTATACGAGCAGTACTTC.

This clonotype has at least ten counts. The rearrangement joins TRBV24-1 to TRBJ2-4; 7 nucleotides match TRBD1. Germline V gene data show CDR1 as KGHDR and CDR2 as SFDVKD. The CDR3 runs to 11 residues. Trimming at V came to 9 bases and at J to 7 bases, leaving 2 bases not matched to a gene. The CDR3: CATEQGNIQYF. The CDR3 DNA sequence: TGTGCCACCGAACAGGGGAACATTCAGTACTTC.

At least ten counts were recorded for this clonotype. The chain is built from TRBV15 and TRBJ2-2, with D uncertain. Per the germline V gene, CDR1 is LNHNV and CDR2 is YYDKDF (reference sequence). The CDR3 runs 20 residues. Trimming pared 0 bases from V and 1 base from J, leaving 21 bases between. This CDR3 is CATSRDRYGVRTRNTGELFF. The CDR3 bases are TGTGCCACCAGCAGAGATAGGTACGGAGTCCGAACCAGGAACACCGGGGAGCTGTTTTTT. Full variable domain (rest looked up from reference TRBV15 and TRBJ2-2): DAMVIQNPRYQVTQFGKPVTLSCSQTLNHNVMYWYQQKSSQAPKLLFHYYDKDFNNEADTPDNFQSRRPNTSFCFLDIRSPGLGDTAMYLCATSRDRYGVRTRNTGELFFGEGSRLTVL.

This clonotype has a handful of counts. V gene TRBV20-1 combines with J gene TRBJ2-7; D may be TRBD1 (6 bases). The CDR3 contains 12 residues. Germline CDR1 and CDR2: DFQATT and SNEGSKA (reference sequence). CDR3 residues: CRSERDTYEQYF. DNA of the CDR3: TGCAGGAGTGAGAGGGACACCTACGAGCAGTACTTC.

This clonotype has ten or more counts. This chain connects TRBV7-3 to TRBJ2-1; 12 positions match TRBD2. This CDR3 contains 16 residues. The V gene's germline CDR1 is SGHTA and CDR2 FQGTGA. The ends lost 0 bases at V and 5 bases at J; junction bases unmatched: 2. In DNA, the CDR3 is TGTGCCAGCAGCTTAACGACTAGCGGGAGTAACAATGAGCAGTTCTTC. Translated, it gives CASSLTTSGSNNEQFF.

This clonotype has at least ten counts. This sequence joins TRBV20-1 and TRBJ2-1; TRBD2 matches 11 bases. J was trimmed by 8 bases and V by 5 bases; bases with no gene match: 17. Germline V CDR1 and CDR2: DFQATT, SNEGSKA (reference sequence). CDR3 length: 17 residues. The CDR3 DNA follows: TGCAGTGCTGGAGGGGGCACTAGCGGGAGTCTGTTCTATGAGCAGTTCTTC. The encoded protein is CSAGGGTSGSLFYEQFF.

Concerning this clonotype itself: This may stem from a read error, because a much larger clone lies one nucleotide away. J is TRBJ1-5 and V is TRBV6-5; weak D call: TRBD1 (6 bases). V lost 5 bases to trimming and J lost 1 base, with 12 bases between them. Looked up from germline, CDR1 is MNHEY and CDR2 is SVGAGI. The CDR3 covers 15 residues. CDR3 sequence: CASSPTGFSNQPQHF. The CDR3 region has the DNA TGTGCCAGCAGTCCCACAGGGTTCAGCAATCAGCCCCAGCATTTT.

At least ten counts were recorded for this clonotype. The V call is TRBV6-6, the J call TRBJ2-5; 9 bases match TRBD2. The germline V gene encodes CDR1 MNHNY and CDR2 SVGAGI (reference sequence). The CDR3 consists of 17 residues. V trimming: 2 bases; J trimming: 4 bases; junction bases outside the gene matches: 11. The CDR3 loop is CASSYKAGGGVRETQYF. The CDR3, as DNA: TGTGCCAGCAGTTACAAAGCGGGAGGCGGAGTGAGAGAGACCCAGTACTTC.

This chain connects TRBV7-3 to TRBJ2-5; 10 bases match TRBD1. Losses at the gene ends were 6 bases for V and 5 bases for J; bases not matched to a gene: 15. Germline V gene data show CDR1 as SGHTA and CDR2 as FQGTGA. There are 17 residues in the CDR3. CDR3 nucleotides: TGTGCCAGCAGACAAACCGGACAGGGGGTCACCGGGGAGACCCAGTACTTC. It codes for CASRQTGQGVTGETQYF.